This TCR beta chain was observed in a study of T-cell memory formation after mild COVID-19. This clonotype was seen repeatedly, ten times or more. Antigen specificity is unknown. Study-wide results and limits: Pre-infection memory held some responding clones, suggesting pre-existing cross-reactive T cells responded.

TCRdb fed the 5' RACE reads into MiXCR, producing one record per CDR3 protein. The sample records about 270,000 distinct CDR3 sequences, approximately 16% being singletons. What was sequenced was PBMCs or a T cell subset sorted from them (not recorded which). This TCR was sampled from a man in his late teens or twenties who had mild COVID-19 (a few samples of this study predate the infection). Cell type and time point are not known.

CDR3: CASSPRLRTDTQYF. The CDR3, as DNA: TGTGCCAGCAGTCCCCGACTCCGCACAGATACGCAGTATTTT. The J gene is TRBJ2-3, the V gene TRBV6-5; D is undetermined. Between the trimmed V and J ends, which lost 5 bases and 1 base, there was a span of 10 bases. The germline CDR1 and CDR2 sequences are MNHEY and SVGAGI. The CDR3 is made up of 14 amino acids.